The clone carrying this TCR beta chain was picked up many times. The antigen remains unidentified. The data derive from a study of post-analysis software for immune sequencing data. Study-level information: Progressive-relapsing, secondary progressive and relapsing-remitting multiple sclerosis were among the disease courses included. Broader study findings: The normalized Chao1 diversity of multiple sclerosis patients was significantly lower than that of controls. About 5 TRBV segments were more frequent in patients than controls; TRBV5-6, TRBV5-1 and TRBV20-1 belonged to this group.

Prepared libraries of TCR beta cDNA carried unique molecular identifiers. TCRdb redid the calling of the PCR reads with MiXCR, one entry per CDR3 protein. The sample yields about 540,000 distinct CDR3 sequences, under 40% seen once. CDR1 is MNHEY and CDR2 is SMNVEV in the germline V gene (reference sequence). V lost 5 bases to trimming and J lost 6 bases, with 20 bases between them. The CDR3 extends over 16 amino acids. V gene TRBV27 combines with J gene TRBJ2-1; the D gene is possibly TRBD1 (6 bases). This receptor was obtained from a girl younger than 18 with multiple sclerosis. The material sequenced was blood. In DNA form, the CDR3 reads TGTGCCAGCAGTGGGTCCGTGGGGGCTTTTTCCAATGAGCAGTTCTTC. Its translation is CASSGSVGAFSNEQFF.